Listed here are 15 T cell receptor beta chains from one sample, sequenced in a study of T cell repertoires in cytomegalovirus infection. MiXCR, run by TCRdb on the reads, gives a single entry per CDR3 protein. The data hold 680,000 or so distinct CDR3 sequences, with about 40% observed a single time. Source material: PBMCs. These receptors were taken from a human donor in good health (CMV status not recorded). Some clones in this sample may be carry-over from other donors' samples.

This clonotype was observed a few times. The chain recombines TRBV7-6 with TRBJ2-1; 7 nucleotides match TRBD1. The CDR3 covers 15 residues. After removal of 1 base from V and 6 bases from J, the junction contained 6 bases not matched to a gene. The V gene's germline CDR1 is SGHVS and CDR2 FNYEAQ. CDR3 amino acids: CASSLVTGRGNEQFF. CDR3 DNA: TGTGCCAGCAGCTTAGTGACAGGGCGCGGCAATGAGCAGTTCTTC. The full variable domain, completed using reference TRBV7-6 and TRBJ2-1, is GAGVSQSPRYKVTKRGQDVALRCDPISGHVSLYWYRQALGQGPEFLTYFNYEAQQDKSGLPNDRFSAERPEGSISTLTIQRTEQRDSAMYRCASSLVTGRGNEQFFGPGTRLTVL.

The chain uses TRBV29-1 and TRBJ2-7, with 9 bases aligning to TRBD2. Germline-derived CDR1 and CDR2 are SQVTM and ANQGSEA. This CDR3 has 17 residues. Unmatched junction bases numbered 15, after V lost 3 bases and J lost 3 bases. CDR3 in DNA: TGCAGCGTTGATCCCCCTCCTAAAGCGGGAGGAAACTACGAGCAGTACTTC. This gives the protein CSVDPPPKAGGNYEQYF.

This clonotype was seen a handful of times. The chain links TRBV27 to TRBJ1-1; a weak D match, TRBD1 (5 bases). This CDR3 has 15 residues. CDR1 is MNHEY, CDR2 SMNVEV, per germline (reference sequence). V was shortened by 0 bases and J by 3 bases, with 11 bases between the two germline ends. CDR3 amino acids: CASSLSLGAYTEAFF. As DNA, the CDR3 is TGTGCCAGCAGTTTATCGTTAGGGGCGTACACTGAAGCTTTCTTT.

There are many counts of this clonotype. The V call is TRBV7-8, the J call TRBJ2-5; 9 bases are a match to TRBD2. V trimming: 6 bases; J trimming: 1 base; junction bases outside the gene matches: 3. Germline CDR1 and CDR2: SGHVS and FQNEAQ. CDR3 length: 14 residues. The CDR3 here is CASSPTSGQETQYF. The CDR3 nucleotides are TGTGCCAGCAGTCCGACTAGCGGCCAAGAGACCCAGTACTTC.

This sequence joins TRBV10-3 and TRBJ1-3, with TRBD1 as a possible D gene (6 bases). From germline, CDR1 is ENHRY and CDR2 SYGVKD. The ends were cut back, 4 bases at V and 2 bases at J, with 6 bases in the middle. The CDR3 runs to 13 residues. The CDR3: CAISGQAGNTIYF. For the CDR3, the DNA is TGTGCCATCAGTGGACAGGCTGGAAACACCATATATTTT.

With regard to this clonotype: This clone may be a read error of a much larger clone one base away. The genes are TRBV6-1 and TRBJ2-6; the match to TRBD1 covers 8 bases. This CDR3 contains 15 residues. Germline values: CDR1 MNHNS, CDR2 SASEGT. The CDR3 region has the DNA TGTGCCAGCAGTTTGACAGGGGCTGGGGCCAACTTCCTGACTTTC. This codes for CASSLTGAGANFLTF.

This clonotype was observed a few times. The rearrangement uses TRBV7-2 and TRBJ2-7; a weak D match, TRBD1 (6 bases). The CDR3 spans 12 residues. Trimming cost V 7 bases and J 6 bases, with 13 bases left between them. The V gene's germline CDR1 is SGHTA and CDR2 FQGNSA. DNA for the CDR3: TGTGCCAGCAACCTCGGGACACCCGAGCAGTACTTC. As protein: CASNLGTPEQYF.

The V call is TRBV11-2, the J call TRBJ2-7, with D perhaps TRBD2 (6 bases). The CDR3 is 14 amino acids. Germline CDR1 and CDR2: SGHAT and FQNNGV. Between the trimmed V and J ends, which lost 6 bases and 3 bases, there was a span of 15 bases. The CDR3 bases are TGTGCCAGCAGTCGGTCCGGAGGGGACTACGAGCAGTACTTC. This codes for CASSRSGGDYEQYF.

The chain's CDR3 is CASSYGSYSPLNTEAFF. CDR3 nucleotide sequence: TGTGCCAGCAGTTACGGGTCTTATTCACCCTTGAACACTGAAGCTTTCTTT. The chain links TRBV6-2 or TRBV6-3 to TRBJ1-1, with D unresolved. Trimming cost V 2 bases and J 0 bases, with 16 bases left between them. Germline assignment: CDR1 MNHEY and CDR2 SVGEGT. The CDR3 is 17 residues long.

This clonotype was counted only a few times. This rearrangement joins TRBV6-5 to TRBJ1-4; 7 bases align to TRBD1. With 2 bases clipped from V and 6 bases from J, the junction kept 6 bases outside the gene matches. Per germline, CDR1 MNHEY and CDR2 SVGAGI. The CDR3 sequence is 15 residues long. The CDR3 spells CASSYSGDSDEKLFF. CDR3 in DNA: TGTGCCAGCAGTTACAGTGGGGACAGCGATGAAAAACTGTTTTTT.

Details on this clonotype: With a much larger clone just one base away, this may be a read error. The conserved final phenylalanine or tryptophan is absent from the CDR3, which likely points to a read error. The chain has TRBV7-8 and TRBJ2-1; D possibly matches TRBD1 or TRBD2 (5 bases each). The germline V and J ends were trimmed by 4 bases and 2 bases, with 9 bases remaining between them. This CDR3 contains 14 residues. The germline V gene has CDR1 SGHVS and CDR2 FQNEAQ. The CDR3 DNA reads TGTGCCAGCAGCTCCCGGGACGCCTACAATGAGCAGTTCTTA. Translating gives CASSSRDAYNEQFL.

Comments on this clonotype: A much larger clone is a single base away; this may be a read error. This chain uses TRBV7-2 with TRBJ1-4; 8 bases are a match to TRBD1. Trimming removed 6 bases from V and 10 bases from J; junction bases left unmatched: 10. The CDR3 runs to 14 residues. The germline gives CDR1 SGHTA, CDR2 FQGNSA. As DNA, the CDR3 is TGTGCCAGCAGAGCCCTTCAGGGGGCAGGAAAACTGTTTTTT. Translated: CASRALQGAGKLFF.

As for this clonotype: The CDR3 carries no conserved terminal phenylalanine or tryptophan, so it likely arises from a read error. The rearrangement links TRBV12-3 or TRBV12-4 to TRBJ2-5; D might be TRBD1 or TRBD2, each matching 5 bases. V lost 3 bases to trimming and J lost 5 bases, with 13 bases between them. The CDR3 runs 14 residues. The CDR3 is CASSFGIWGETQYL. In DNA form, the CDR3 reads TGTGCCAGCAGTTTCGGGATCTGGGGGGAGACCCAGTACTTA.

A few counts support this clonotype. The V and J genes are TRBV20-1 and TRBJ2-1; 14 bases match TRBD2. This CDR3 has 16 residues. Germline CDR1 DFQATT, CDR2 SNEGSKA (reference sequence). V lost 4 bases and J lost 8; bases outside the gene matches: 10. CDR3 sequence reads: CSATGLAGVRGDEQFF. CDR3 DNA: TGCAGTGCTACGGGACTAGCGGGAGTTCGGGGCGATGAGCAGTTCTTC.

The genes are TRBV12-3 or TRBV12-4 and TRBJ2-2; no reliable D call. Trimming pared 6 bases from V and 9 bases from J, leaving 11 bases between. The CDR3 has 12 residues. Here the CDR3 reads CASRRTGRELFF. The CDR3 DNA sequence: TGTGCCAGCAGGCGGACGGGCAGGGAGCTGTTTTTT.